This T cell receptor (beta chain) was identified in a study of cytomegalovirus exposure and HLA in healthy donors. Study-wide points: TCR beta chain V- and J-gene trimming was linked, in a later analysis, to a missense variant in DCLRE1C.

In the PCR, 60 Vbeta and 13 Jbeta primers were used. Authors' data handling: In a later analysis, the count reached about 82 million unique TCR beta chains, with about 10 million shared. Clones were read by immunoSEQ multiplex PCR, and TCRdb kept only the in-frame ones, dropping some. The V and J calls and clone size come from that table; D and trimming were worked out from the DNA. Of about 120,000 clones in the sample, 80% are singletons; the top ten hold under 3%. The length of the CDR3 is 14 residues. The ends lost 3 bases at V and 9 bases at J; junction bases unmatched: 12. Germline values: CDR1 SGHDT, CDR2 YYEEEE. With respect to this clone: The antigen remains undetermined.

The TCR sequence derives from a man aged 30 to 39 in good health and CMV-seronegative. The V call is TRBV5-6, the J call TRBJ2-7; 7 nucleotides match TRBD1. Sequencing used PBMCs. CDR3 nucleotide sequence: TGTGCCAGCAGCTACGACCGGGACAGCGGTTGGCAGTACTTC. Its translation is CASSYDRDSGWQYF.